This T cell receptor beta chain is drawn from a study of T-cell reconstitution after alpha-beta-depleted transplantation in children (dated by TCRdb to about 2016). Notes on the research overall: Using TCR repertoire profiling, the study quantitatively followed how T-cell immune reconstitution unfolded in children after TCRalphabeta/CD19-depleted allogeneic hematopoietic cell transplantation.

What the research found in general, with its limitations: In some patients, the high TCRbeta diversity seen at day 60 was put down to recipient T cells and intrathymic progenitors that had survived conditioning. Over subsequent months, a decline in hyperexpanded clone frequencies was noted, and after one year, T-cell counts and TCRbeta diversity were mostly ascribed to newly produced T cells. Apparently early alphabetaT-cell count recovery about two months after transplant reportedly relied on only several hundred rapidly expanded clones derived from non-depleted graft cells.

The CDR3, cysteine through phenylalanine, is 10 amino acids long. Just the 30-base CDR3 DNA is kept, in frame starting at base 1. CDR1 SNHLY and CDR2 FYNNEI were looked up in the germline V gene. The junction shows trimming of 7 bases on V and 4 bases on J, plus 4 bases between the germline ends. As regards this clonotype: The antigen it binds to is not known. Given a much more abundant clone one base away, this may be a read error.

Library preparation employed PCR. The reads were generated on an Illumina HiSeq 2500. TCR libraries were prepared with molecular barcoding, using unique molecular identifiers to normalize TCRbeta repertoire quantification. TCRdb's own reprocessing of the public reads used fastp at Q25 and MiXCR and kept productive beta chains. Identical CDR3 proteins give one entry, which carries the most common genes and DNA. The sample yields approximately 170,000 distinct CDR3 sequences; 11% were counted once. The top ten constitute about 13% of the sample. What the treatment or condition label conveys for this sample: allogeneic hematopoietic cell transplantation with graft depleted of TCRalphabeta T cells and CD19 B cells. Transplant recipients were children who received TCRalphabeta/CD19-depleted allogeneic hematopoietic cell grafts.

Sequencing was performed on PBMCs, taken before TCRalphabeta/CD19-depleted stem cell transplant. This sequence uses TRBV2 and TRBJ2-5, with no reliable assignment of the D segment. This receptor was obtained from a boy younger than 10 with acute myeloid leukemia, due to receive a stem cell transplant. The bases are TGTGCCAGCAAACCAGAGACCCAGTACTTC. Translated, it reads CASKPETQYF.